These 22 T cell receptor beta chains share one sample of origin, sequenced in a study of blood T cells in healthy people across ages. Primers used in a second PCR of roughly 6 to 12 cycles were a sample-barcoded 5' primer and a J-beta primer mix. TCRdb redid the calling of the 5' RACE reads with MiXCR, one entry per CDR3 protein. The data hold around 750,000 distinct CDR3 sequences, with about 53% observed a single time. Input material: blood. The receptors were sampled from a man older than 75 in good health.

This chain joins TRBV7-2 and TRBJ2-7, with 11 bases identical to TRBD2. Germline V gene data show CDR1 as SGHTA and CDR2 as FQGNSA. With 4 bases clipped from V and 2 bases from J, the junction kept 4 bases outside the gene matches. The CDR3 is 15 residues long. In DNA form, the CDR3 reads TGTGCCAGCAGCTCACTTAGCGGGAGGGCCTACGAGCAGTACTTC. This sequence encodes CASSSLSGRAYEQYF.

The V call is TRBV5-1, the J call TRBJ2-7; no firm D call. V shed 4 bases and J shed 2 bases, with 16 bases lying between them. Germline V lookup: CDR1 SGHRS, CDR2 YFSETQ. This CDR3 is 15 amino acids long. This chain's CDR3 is CASSPFGRKPYEQYF. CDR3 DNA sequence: TGCGCCAGCAGCCCCTTCGGACGGAAACCCTACGAGCAGTACTTC.

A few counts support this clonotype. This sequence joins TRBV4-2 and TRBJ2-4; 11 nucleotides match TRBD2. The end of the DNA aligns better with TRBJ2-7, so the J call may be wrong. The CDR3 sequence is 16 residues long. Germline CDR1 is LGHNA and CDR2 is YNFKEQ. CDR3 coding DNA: TGTGCCAGCAGCCAAGTAACTAGCGGGAGAACCTACGAGCAGTACTTC. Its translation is CASSQVTSGRTYEQYF.

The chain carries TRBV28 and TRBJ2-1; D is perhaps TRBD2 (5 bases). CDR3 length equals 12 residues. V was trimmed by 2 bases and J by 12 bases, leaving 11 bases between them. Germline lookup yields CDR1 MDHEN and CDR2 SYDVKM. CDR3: CASSLERIGQFF. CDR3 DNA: TGTGCCAGCAGTTTAGAGCGGATCGGGCAGTTCTTC.

CDR3 residues: CAISESAFDGVGTEAFF. Written as DNA, the CDR3 is TGTGCCATCAGTGAGTCGGCTTTCGATGGTGTTGGCACTGAAGCTTTCTTT. The rearrangement links TRBV10-3 to TRBJ1-1; D remains ambiguous. The germline CDR1 and CDR2 sequences are ENHRY and SYGVKD. V lost 0 bases, J lost 4 bases, and 18 bases lay in between. CDR3 length equals 17 residues.

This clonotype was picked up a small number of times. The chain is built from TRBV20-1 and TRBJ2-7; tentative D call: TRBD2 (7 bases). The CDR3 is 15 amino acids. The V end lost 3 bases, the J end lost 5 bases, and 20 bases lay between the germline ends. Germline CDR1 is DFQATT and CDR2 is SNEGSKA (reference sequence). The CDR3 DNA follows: TGCAGTGCTAGTCCCCTTAGCCGGGGGGCGAACGAGCAGTACTTC. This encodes CSASPLSRGANEQYF.

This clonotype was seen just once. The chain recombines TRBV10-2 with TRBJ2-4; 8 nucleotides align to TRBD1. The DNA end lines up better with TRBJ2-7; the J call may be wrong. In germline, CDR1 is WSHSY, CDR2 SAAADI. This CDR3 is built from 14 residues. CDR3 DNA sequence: TGCGCCAGTGGAAGACAGGGGTTTAGGTACGAGCAGTACTTC. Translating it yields CASGRQGFRYEQYF.

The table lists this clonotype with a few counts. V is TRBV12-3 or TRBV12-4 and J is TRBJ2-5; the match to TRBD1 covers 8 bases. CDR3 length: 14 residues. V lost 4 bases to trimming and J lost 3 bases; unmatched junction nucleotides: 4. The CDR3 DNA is TGTGCCAGCAGTTCGACAGGGGCTGAAGAGACCCAGTACTTC. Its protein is CASSSTGAEETQYF.

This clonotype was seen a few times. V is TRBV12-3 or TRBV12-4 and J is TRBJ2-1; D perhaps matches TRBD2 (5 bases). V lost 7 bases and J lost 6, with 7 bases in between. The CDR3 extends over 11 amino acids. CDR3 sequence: CASKRFNEQFF. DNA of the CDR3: TGTGCCAGCAAGCGGTTCAATGAGCAGTTCTTC.

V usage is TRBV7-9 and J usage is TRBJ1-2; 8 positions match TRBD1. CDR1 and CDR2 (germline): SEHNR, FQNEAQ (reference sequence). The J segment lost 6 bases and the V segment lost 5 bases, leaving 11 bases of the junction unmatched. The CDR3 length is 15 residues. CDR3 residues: CASSPEPGQVNGYTF. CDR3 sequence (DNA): TGTGCCAGCAGCCCAGAGCCGGGACAGGTGAATGGCTACACCTTC. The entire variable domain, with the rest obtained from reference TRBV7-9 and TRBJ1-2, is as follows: DTGVSQNPRHKITKRGQNVTFRCDPISEHNRLYWYRQTLGQGPEFLTYFQNEAQLEKSRLLSDRFSAERPKGSFSTLEIQRTEQGDSAMYLCASSPEPGQVNGYTFGSGTRLTVV.

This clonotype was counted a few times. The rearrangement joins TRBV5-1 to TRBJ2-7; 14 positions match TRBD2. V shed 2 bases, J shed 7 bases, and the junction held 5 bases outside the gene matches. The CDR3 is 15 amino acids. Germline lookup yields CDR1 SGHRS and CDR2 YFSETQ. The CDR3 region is CASSFGLAGGWEQYF. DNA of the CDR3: TGCGCCAGCAGCTTCGGACTAGCGGGAGGATGGGAGCAGTACTTC.

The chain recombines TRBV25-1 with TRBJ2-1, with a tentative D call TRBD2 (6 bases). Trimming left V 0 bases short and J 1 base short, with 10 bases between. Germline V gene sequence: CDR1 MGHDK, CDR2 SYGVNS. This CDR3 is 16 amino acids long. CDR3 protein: CASSEYSGLSYNEQFF. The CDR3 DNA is TGTGCCAGCAGTGAATATAGCGGACTATCCTACAATGAGCAGTTCTTC. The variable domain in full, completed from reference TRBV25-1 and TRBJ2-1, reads EADIYQTPRYLVIGTGKKITLECSQTMGHDKMYWYQQDPGMELHLIHYSYGVNSTEKGDLSSESTVSRIRTEHFPLTLESARPSHTSQYLCASSEYSGLSYNEQFFGPGTRLTVL.

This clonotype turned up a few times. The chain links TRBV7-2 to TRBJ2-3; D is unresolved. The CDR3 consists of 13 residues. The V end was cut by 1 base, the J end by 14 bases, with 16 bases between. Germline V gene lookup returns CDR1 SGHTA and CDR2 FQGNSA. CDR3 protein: CASSLDPRRYAYF. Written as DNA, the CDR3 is TGTGCCAGCAGCTTAGACCCGCGAAGATACGCGTATTTT.

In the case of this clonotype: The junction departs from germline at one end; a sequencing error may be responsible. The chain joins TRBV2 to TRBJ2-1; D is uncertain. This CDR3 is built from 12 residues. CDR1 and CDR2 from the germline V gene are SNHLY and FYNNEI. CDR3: CTSSRSANEQFF. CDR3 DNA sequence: TGTACCAGCAGTCGCTCTGCTAATGAGCAGTTCTTC. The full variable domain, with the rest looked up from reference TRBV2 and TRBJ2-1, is EPEVTQTPSHQVTQMGQEVILRCVPISNHLYFYWYRQILGQKVEFLVSFYNNEISEKSEIFDDQFSVERPDGSNFTLKIRSTKLEDSAMYFCTSSRSANEQFFGPGTRLTVL.

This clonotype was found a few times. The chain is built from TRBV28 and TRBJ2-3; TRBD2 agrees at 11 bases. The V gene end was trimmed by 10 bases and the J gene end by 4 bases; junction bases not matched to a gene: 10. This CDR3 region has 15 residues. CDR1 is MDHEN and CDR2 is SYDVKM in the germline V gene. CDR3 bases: TGTGCCACCATGCTAGTAGCGGGAGGGGCAGATACGCAGTATTTT. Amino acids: CATMLVAGGADTQYF.

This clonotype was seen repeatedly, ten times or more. CDR3 loop: CASSTRDRNSYEQYF. CDR3 in DNA: TGTGCCAGCAGTACGCGGGACAGAAACTCCTACGAGCAGTACTTC. The V and J genes are TRBV28 and TRBJ2-7; the D gene is possibly TRBD1 (7 bases). The length of the CDR3 is 15 residues. Trimming took off 5 bases at V and 0 bases at J, with 14 bases between the two ends. Germline assignment: CDR1 MDHEN and CDR2 SYDVKM.

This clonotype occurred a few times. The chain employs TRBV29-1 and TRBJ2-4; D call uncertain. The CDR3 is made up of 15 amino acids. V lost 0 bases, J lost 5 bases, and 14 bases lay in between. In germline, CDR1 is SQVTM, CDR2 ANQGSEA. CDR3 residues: CSVEDRFRFENIQYF. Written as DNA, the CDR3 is TGCAGCGTTGAAGATCGTTTCAGGTTCGAAAACATTCAGTACTTC.

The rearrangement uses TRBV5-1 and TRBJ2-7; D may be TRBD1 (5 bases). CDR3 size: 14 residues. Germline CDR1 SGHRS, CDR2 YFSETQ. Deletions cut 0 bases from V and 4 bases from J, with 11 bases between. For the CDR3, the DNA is TGCGCCAGCAGCTTGGAGGCCTACAGGTACGAGCAGTACTTC. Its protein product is CASSLEAYRYEQYF.

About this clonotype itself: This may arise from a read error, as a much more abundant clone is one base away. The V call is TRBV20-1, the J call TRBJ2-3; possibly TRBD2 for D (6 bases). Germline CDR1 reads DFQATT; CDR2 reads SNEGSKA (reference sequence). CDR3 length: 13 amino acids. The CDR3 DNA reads TGCAGTCGACCGGGACTTACCACGAATACGCGGTATTTT. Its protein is CSRPGLTTNTRYF.

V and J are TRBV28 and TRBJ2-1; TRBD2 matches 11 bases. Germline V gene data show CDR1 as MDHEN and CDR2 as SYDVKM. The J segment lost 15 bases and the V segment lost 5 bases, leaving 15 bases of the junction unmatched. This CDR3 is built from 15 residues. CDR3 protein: CASSPGGLAGGSAFF. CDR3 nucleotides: TGTGCCAGCAGTCCCGGGGGGCTAGCGGGGGGATCTGCGTTCTTC.

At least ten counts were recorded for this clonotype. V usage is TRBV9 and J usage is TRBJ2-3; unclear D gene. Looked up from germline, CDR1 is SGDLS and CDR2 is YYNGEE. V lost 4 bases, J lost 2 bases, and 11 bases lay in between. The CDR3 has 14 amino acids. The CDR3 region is CASSPVGFTDTQYF. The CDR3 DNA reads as TGTGCCAGCAGCCCCGTTGGATTCACAGATACGCAGTATTTT.

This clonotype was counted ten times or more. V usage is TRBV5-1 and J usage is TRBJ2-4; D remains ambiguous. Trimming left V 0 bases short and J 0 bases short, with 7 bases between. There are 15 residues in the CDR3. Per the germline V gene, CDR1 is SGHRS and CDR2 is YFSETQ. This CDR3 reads CASSLGGLAKNIQYF. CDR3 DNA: TGCGCCAGCAGCTTGGGCGGCCTAGCCAAAAACATTCAGTACTTC.